This T cell receptor (beta chain) is from a study of blood T cell repertoires in COVID-19. Looking at the study overall: Material from acute and convalescent COVID-19 was sourced from the United States, Italy and Spain. PBMCs, B-cell-depleted T cells, or T cells provided the cDNA or gDNA that made up the material.

Authors' data handling: Amplifying reference gene primers gave estimates of nucleated cell counts. Profiling relied on immunoSEQ multiplex PCR, and the TCRdb table lists in-frame clones only, not all of them. D and trimming come from the DNA, and the V and J calls and clone size come from that table. The profile shows 55,000 to 75,000 clones, about nine tenths of them singletons. CDR3 length: 16 residues. Germline V gene lookup returns CDR1 SGHRS and CDR2 YFSETQ. V shed 4 bases and J shed 0 bases, with 17 bases lying between them. The origin of this receptor is a man aged 55 to 70 with acute or convalescent COVID-19. The sample taken for sequencing was peripheral blood. This chain uses TRBV5-1 with TRBJ2-7, with D possibly being TRBD1 (6 bases). The CDR3 region has the DNA TGCGCCAGCAGCATGGAGCCGGGACAAAGCTCCTACGAGCAGTACTTC. It translates to CASSMEPGQSSYEQYF.